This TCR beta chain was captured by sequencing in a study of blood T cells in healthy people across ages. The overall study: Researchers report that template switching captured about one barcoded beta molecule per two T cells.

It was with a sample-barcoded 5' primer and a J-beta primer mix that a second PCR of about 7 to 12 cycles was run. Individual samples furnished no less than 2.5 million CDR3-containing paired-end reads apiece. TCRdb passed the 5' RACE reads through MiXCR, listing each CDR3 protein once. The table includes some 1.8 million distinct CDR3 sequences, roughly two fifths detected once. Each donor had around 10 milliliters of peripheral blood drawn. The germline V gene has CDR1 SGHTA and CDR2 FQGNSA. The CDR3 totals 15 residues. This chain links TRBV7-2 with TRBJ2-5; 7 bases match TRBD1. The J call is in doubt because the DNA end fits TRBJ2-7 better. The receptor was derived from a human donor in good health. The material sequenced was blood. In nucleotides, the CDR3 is TGTGCCAGCAGCCCCGACAGTCACCCAGGGGGCGAGCAGTACTTC. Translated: CASSPDSHPGGEQYF.